This TCR beta chain was sequenced during a study of T cells after yellow fever vaccination. Germline lookup yields CDR1 DFQATT and CDR2 SNEGSKA (reference sequence). With 0 bases clipped from V and 3 bases from J, the junction kept 8 bases outside the gene matches. The CDR3 totals 16 residues. This clonotype showed up many times. TCRdb reanalysed the 5' RACE reads using MiXCR and keeps one entry per CDR3 protein. The table records under 150,000 distinct CDR3 sequences, 7.7% of them present only once. This receptor was obtained from a man aged 25-45 years who received the YFV17D yellow fever vaccine. The chain uses TRBV20-1 and TRBJ1-5, with 7 positions matching TRBD1. The sequencing here drew on CD4+ T cells sorted from PBMCs, taken 5 days after the yellow fever booster vaccination. The CDR3 bases are TGCAGTGCTAGAGACACAAGGCAGGGGGACAATCAGCCCCAGCATTTT. Its translation is CSARDTRQGDNQPQHF.